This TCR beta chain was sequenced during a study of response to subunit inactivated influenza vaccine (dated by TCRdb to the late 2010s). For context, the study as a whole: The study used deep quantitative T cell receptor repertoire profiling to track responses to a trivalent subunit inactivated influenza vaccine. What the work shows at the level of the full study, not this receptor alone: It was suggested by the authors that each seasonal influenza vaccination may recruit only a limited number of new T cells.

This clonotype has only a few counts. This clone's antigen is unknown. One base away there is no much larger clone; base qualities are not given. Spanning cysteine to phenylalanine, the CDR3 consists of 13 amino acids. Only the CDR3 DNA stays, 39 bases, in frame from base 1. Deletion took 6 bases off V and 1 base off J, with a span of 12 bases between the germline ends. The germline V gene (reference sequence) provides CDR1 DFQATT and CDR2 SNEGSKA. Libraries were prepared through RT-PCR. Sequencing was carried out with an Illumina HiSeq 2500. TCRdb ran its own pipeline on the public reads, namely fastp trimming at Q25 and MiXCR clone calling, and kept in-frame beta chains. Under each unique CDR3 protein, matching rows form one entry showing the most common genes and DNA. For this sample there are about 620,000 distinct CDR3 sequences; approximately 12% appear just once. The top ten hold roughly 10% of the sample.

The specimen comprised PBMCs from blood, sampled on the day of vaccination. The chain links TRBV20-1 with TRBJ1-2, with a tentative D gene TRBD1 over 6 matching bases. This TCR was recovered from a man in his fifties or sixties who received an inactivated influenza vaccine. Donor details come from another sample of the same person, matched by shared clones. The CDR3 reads CSAPRQDNYGYTF. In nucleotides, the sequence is TGCAGTGCCCCCCGACAGGATAACTATGGCTACACCTTC.